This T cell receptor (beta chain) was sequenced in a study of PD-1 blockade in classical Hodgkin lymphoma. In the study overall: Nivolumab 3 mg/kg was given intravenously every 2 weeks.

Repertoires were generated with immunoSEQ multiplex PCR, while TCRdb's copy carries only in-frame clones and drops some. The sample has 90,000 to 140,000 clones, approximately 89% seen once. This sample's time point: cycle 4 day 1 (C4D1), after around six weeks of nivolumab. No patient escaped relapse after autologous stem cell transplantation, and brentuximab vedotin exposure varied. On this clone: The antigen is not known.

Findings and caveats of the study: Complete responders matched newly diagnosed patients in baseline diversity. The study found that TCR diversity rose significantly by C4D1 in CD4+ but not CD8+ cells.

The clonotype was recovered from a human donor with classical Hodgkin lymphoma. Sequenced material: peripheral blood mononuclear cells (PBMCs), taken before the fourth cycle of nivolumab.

For the CDR3, the DNA is TGTGCCAGCAGCCCTAGCGGGAGTGCCTACAATGAGCAGTTCTTC. This codes for CASSPSGSAYNEQFF. The rearrangement uses TRBV11-2 and TRBJ2-1; the match to TRBD2 covers 10 bases. The germline V gene has CDR1 SGHAT and CDR2 FQNNGV. V was clipped by 5 bases and J by 2 bases; unmatched bases: 3. CDR3 length: 15 residues.